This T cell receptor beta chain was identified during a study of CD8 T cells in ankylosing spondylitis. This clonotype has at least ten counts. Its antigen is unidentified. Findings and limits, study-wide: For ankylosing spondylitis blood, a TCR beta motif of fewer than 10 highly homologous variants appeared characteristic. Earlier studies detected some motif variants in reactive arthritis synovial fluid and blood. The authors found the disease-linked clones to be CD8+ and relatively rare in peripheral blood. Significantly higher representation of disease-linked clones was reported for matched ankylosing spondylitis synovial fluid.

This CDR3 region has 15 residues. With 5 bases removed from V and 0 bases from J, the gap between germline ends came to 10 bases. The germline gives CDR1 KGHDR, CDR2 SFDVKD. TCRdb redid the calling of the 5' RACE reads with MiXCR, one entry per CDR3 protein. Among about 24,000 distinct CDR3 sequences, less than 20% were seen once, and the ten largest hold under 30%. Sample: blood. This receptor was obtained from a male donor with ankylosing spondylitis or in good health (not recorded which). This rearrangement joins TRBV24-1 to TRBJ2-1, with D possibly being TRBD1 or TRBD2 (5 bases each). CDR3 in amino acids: CATSVAGSSYNEQFF. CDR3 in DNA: TGTGCCACCAGTGTGGCAGGGAGCTCCTACAATGAGCAGTTCTTC.